Each of the 20 T cell receptor beta chains below was sequenced from the same sample in a study of cytomegalovirus exposure and HLA in healthy donors. PCR employed 60 Vbeta and 13 Jbeta primers. TCRdb's table, derived via immunoSEQ multiplex PCR, lists solely in-frame clones and lacks some. The sample contains approximately 88,000 clones, 55% to 75% of which appear only once. Sequenced input: PBMCs. The receptors derive from a man aged 55 to 70 in good health and CMV-seronegative.

The CDR3 here is CASSSSHITDNEQFF. The CDR3 bases are TGCGCCAGCAGCTCATCTCACATCACCGACAATGAGCAGTTCTTC. The rearrangement links TRBV5-1 to TRBJ2-1; D gene uncertain. With 3 bases removed from V and 5 bases from J, the gap between germline ends came to 15 bases. CDR3 size: 15 residues. The germline gives CDR1 SGHRS, CDR2 YFSETQ. Filled out from reference TRBV5-1 and TRBJ2-1, the complete variable domain reads KAGVTQTPRYLIKTRGQQVTLSCSPISGHRSVSWYQQTPGQGLQFLFEYFSETQRNKGNFPGRFSGRQFSNSRSEMNVSTLELGDSALYLCASSSSHITDNEQFFGPGTRLTVL.

The V gene is TRBV7-3, the J gene TRBJ2-2; D uncertain. V dropped 0 bases and J dropped 3 bases, with 5 bases sitting between them. The CDR3 has 14 residues. Germline-derived CDR1 and CDR2 are SGHTA and FQGTGA. The CDR3 reads CASSLTRYTGELFF. The DNA for the CDR3 is TGTGCCAGCAGCTTAACGAGGTACACCGGGGAGCTGTTTTTT.

V is TRBV28 and J is TRBJ2-1, with 8 bases that match TRBD1. Germline values: CDR1 MDHEN, CDR2 SYDVKM. Trimming cost V 6 bases and J 10 bases; bases outside gene matches: 8. The CDR3 has 13 residues. The CDR3 region has the DNA TGTGCCAGCAGCACCCAGGGGGCCAAGGAGCAGTTCTTC. Protein sequence: CASSTQGAKEQFF.

The chain uses TRBV2 and TRBJ1-6, with TRBD1 matching over 7 bases. The trim removed 3 bases at V and 10 bases at J, leaving 3 bases unmatched. The germline V gene has CDR1 SNHLY and CDR2 FYNNEI. This CDR3 region has 13 residues. The CDR3: CASSDRGESPLHF. The CDR3 nucleotides read TGTGCCAGCAGTGACAGGGGGGAATCACCCCTCCACTTT.

This clone showed up just a few times. Distinct nucleotide sequences in the sample also encode this CDR3. The chain couples TRBV6-4 to TRBJ2-3, with 10 bases matching TRBD2. The V gene's germline CDR1 is MRHNA and CDR2 SNTAGT. Trimming took 0 bases from V and 4 from J; bases not matched to a gene: 1. The CDR3 contains 15 residues. Here the CDR3 DNA reads TGTGCCAGCAGTGACTCGAGCGGGGGGGCAGATACGCAGTATTTT. Protein: CASSDSSGGADTQYF.

V and J are TRBV6-5 and TRBJ2-5; 9 positions match TRBD2. Germline values: CDR1 MNHEY, CDR2 SVGAGI. The CDR3 totals 14 residues. Trimming at V came to 2 bases and at J to 5 bases, leaving 3 bases not matched to a gene. CDR3 loop: CASSYVLAGETQYF. Here the CDR3 DNA reads TGTGCCAGCAGTTACGTTCTAGCGGGGGAGACCCAGTACTTC.

The chain has TRBV28 and TRBJ1-4; D gene uncertain. The CDR3 is made up of 14 amino acids. Germline V gives CDR1 MDHEN, CDR2 SYDVKM. Trimming removed 3 bases from V and 2 bases from J, with 7 bases in between. CDR3 amino acids: CASSLSWTNEKLFF. The DNA for the CDR3 is TGTGCCAGCAGTTTGAGCTGGACTAATGAAAAACTGTTTTTT.

The gene calls are TRBV29-1 and TRBJ1-2; 10 bases match TRBD1. Germline values: CDR1 SQVTM, CDR2 ANQGSEA. J gave up 6 bases and V 8 bases, and 9 bases lay outside the gene matches. The CDR3 is 13 residues long. CDR3 sequence: CSIRQGAGDGYTF. CDR3 coding DNA: TGCAGCATTAGACAGGGGGCAGGGGATGGCTACACCTTC. The variable domain in full, with the rest retrieved from reference TRBV29-1 and TRBJ1-2, is SAVISQKPSRDICQRGTSLTIQCQVDSQVTMMFWYRQQPGQSLTLIATANQGSEATYESGFVIDKFPISRPNLTFSTLTVSNMSPEDSSIYLCSIRQGAGDGYTFGSGTRLTVV.

This chain connects TRBV29-1 to TRBJ2-1; D is possibly TRBD1 (6 bases). The CDR3 sequence is 15 residues long. The V and J ends lost 5 bases and 0 bases respectively, with 14 bases between them. Germline CDR1 and CDR2: SQVTM and ANQGSEA. This chain's CDR3 is CSVSHTGSSYNEQFF. DNA of the CDR3: TGCAGCGTTTCCCACACAGGGAGCTCCTACAATGAGCAGTTCTTC.

The chain couples TRBV7-6 to TRBJ2-1; 15 positions match TRBD2. V lost 4 bases and J lost 0; bases outside the gene matches: 1. CDR3 length: 17 residues. Germline loops: CDR1 SGHVS, CDR2 FNYEAQ. The DNA of the CDR3 is TGTGCCAGCAGCTCGGGACTAGCGGGAGGCTCCTACAATGAGCAGTTCTTC. Protein sequence: CASSSGLAGGSYNEQFF.

The chain links TRBV28 to TRBJ2-7; D is unclear. The V gene's germline CDR1 is MDHEN and CDR2 SYDVKM. The ends were cut back, 2 bases at V and 2 bases at J, with 7 bases in the middle. The length of the CDR3 is 13 residues. CDR3 protein: CASSLSQTYEQYF. CDR3 nucleotides: TGTGCCAGCAGTTTAAGTCAGACCTACGAGCAGTACTTC.

This clone is a singleton in its sample. This rearrangement joins TRBV14 to TRBJ2-7, with D possibly matching TRBD2 (6 bases). The germline CDR1 and CDR2 sequences are SGHDN and FVKESK. The CDR3 runs 14 residues. Trimming cost V 2 bases and J 1 base, with 9 bases left between them. The CDR3 spells CASSQISGSYEQYF. The CDR3, as DNA: TGTGCCAGCAGCCAAATTAGCGGTTCCTACGAGCAGTACTTC.

The chain recombines TRBV7-9 with TRBJ1-4; TRBD1 agrees at 10 bases. V dropped 8 bases and J dropped 6; count of bases not matched to a gene: 6. The CDR3 sequence is 14 residues long. CDR1 SEHNR and CDR2 FQNEAQ come from the germline V gene (reference sequence). CDR3 sequence (DNA): TGTGCCAGCCGTCTGGGGACAGGGGATGAAAAACTGTTTTTT. Protein product: CASRLGTGDEKLFF.

V gene TRBV10-1 combines with J gene TRBJ1-2, with TRBD1 as a possible D gene (5 bases). CDR1 is WNHNN, CDR2 SYGVQD, per germline (reference sequence). CDR3 length: 12 residues. V lost 3 bases and J 4 bases, leaving 6 bases between the germline ends. DNA for the CDR3: TGCGCCAGCAGTGATGGGGCCTATGGCTACACCTTC. This sequence encodes CASSDGAYGYTF.

This clone has a handful of counts. This chain links TRBV2 with TRBJ1-4; possible D gene TRBD1, 5 bases. Germline CDR1 and CDR2: SNHLY and FYNNEI. The ends were cut back, 6 bases at V and 8 bases at J, with 13 bases in the middle. The CDR3 has 13 residues. CDR3 amino acids: CASSAGTYEKLFF. DNA for the CDR3: TGTGCCAGCAGCGCAGGGACTTACGAAAAACTGTTTTTT.

V gene TRBV19 combines with J gene TRBJ2-7; the match to TRBD2 covers 10 bases. V was clipped by 3 bases and J by 5 bases; unmatched bases: 10. Germline V lookup: CDR1 LNHDA, CDR2 SQIVND (reference sequence). This CDR3 region has 16 residues. The CDR3 here is CASSMLGAGGRDEQYF. The CDR3 DNA follows: TGTGCCAGTAGTATGTTGGGAGCGGGAGGGAGAGACGAGCAGTACTTC.

This chain uses TRBV5-1 with TRBJ1-1; 11 bases map to TRBD1. The CDR3 runs 14 residues. Looked up from germline, CDR1 is SGHRS and CDR2 is YFSETQ. J gave up 7 bases and V 4 bases, and 6 bases lay outside the gene matches. The CDR3 bases are TGCGCCAGCAGCGCCGGGACAGGGGGATATGAAGCTTTCTTT. This gives the protein CASSAGTGGYEAFF.

The chain links TRBV28 to TRBJ1-1; maybe TRBD1 (5 bases). Germline lookup yields CDR1 MDHEN and CDR2 SYDVKM. V shed 2 bases and J shed 2 bases, with 9 bases lying between them. The CDR3 is 14 amino acids. In nucleotides, the CDR3 is TGTGCCAGCAGTTTAGCAGGGATTAACACTGAAGCTTTCTTT. It is translated as CASSLAGINTEAFF.

The V gene is TRBV19, the J gene TRBJ1-1; 7 bases align to TRBD1. CDR3 length equals 15 residues. Germline CDR1 is LNHDA and CDR2 is SQIVND (reference sequence). J was trimmed by 4 bases and V by 5 bases; bases with no gene match: 10. The CDR3 loop is CASSPRQGGSTEAFF. CDR3 nucleotide sequence: TGTGCCAGTAGTCCACGACAGGGCGGAAGCACTGAAGCTTTCTTT.

The rearrangement links TRBV2 to TRBJ2-4; TRBD2 might be the D (6 bases). CDR3 length: 13 amino acids. V was cut by 6 bases and J by 11 bases, with 17 bases left in between. Germline V CDR1 and CDR2: SNHLY, FYNNEI. The CDR3 nucleotides are TGTGCCAGCAGCCCGCGACTAGTAGCTCTTCAGTACTTC. It is translated as CASSPRLVALQYF.